These T cell receptor beta chains were read from a single sample in a study of blood T cell repertoires in COVID-19. Using immunoSEQ multiplex PCR, the repertoire was profiled, and TCRdb retains in-frame clones only, with some absent. Of 50,000 or so clones listed, 70% to 80% are singletons. The sample taken for sequencing was peripheral blood. The receptors shown here come from a man between 65 and 85 years old with acute or convalescent COVID-19. The CDR3 runs from the conserved cysteine through the conserved F or W. The D gene is left open where the match is weak. Clone size, where shown, is once, few, many, or a class for clones that have expanded.

cdr3_nt cdr3_aa v_call clone_size j_call d_call
TGTGCCAGCAGGCCTACAGGGGGCGCCCCGACTAACTATGGCTACACCTTC CASRPTGGAPTNYGYTF TRBV27 NA TRBJ1-2 TRBD1
TGTGCCAGCAGCTCCAACAGGGGACTCGACGAGCAGTACTTC CASSSNRGLDEQYF TRBV28 NA TRBJ2-7 NA
TGTGCCAGCAGCTTGGTTGCCAGGGGGGCGGGAAGGTATGGCTACACCTTC CASSLVARGAGRYGYTF TRBV5-4 once TRBJ1-2 TRBD1
TGCAGCGTTGGGGAGCCAAATTCACCCCTCCACTTT CSVGEPNSPLHF TRBV29-1 few TRBJ1-6 NA
TGCAGTGCTGGTGGACTAGCGGGGGCGAATGAGCAGTTCTTC CSAGGLAGANEQFF TRBV20-1 NA TRBJ2-1 TRBD2
TGCGCCAGCAGCTTGTTGGGTACGGGGGTAGAGACCCAGTACTTC CASSLLGTGVETQYF TRBV5-1 few TRBJ2-5 NA
TGTGCCAGCAGCCCTGACGGGTACGAGCAGTACTTC CASSPDGYEQYF TRBV7-3 NA TRBJ2-7 NA
TGTGCCAGCAACCTAGCGACAGATACGCAGTATTTT CASNLATDTQYF TRBV2 NA TRBJ2-3 NA
TGTGCCAGTTTATATCCTAACAGGCCGGGGGAGCTGTTTTTT CASLYPNRPGELFF TRBV19 NA TRBJ2-2 NA
TGTGCCAGCAGCCCGCCTGGAGGGGGGCCGACAGGGGTAACTGAAGCTTTCTTT CASSPPGGGPTGVTEAFF TRBV5-4 NA TRBJ1-1 TRBD1
TGTGCCACCCAAGGGGCAGCACCCTGGAAACTTTCTGGGGCCAACGTCCTGACTTTC CATQGAAPWKLSGANVLTF TRBV28 NA TRBJ2-6 NA
TGTGCCAGCCGGAGACAGGGGGCAAGGGGGGCCAACGTCCTGACTTTC CASRRQGARGANVLTF TRBV27 NA TRBJ2-6 TRBD1
TGTGCCAGCAGCCATGTAGAGGACAGATATGGCTACACCTTC CASSHVEDRYGYTF TRBV4-2 few TRBJ1-2 NA
TGTGCCAGCAGTTTAAAAGGGGACAATGAGCAGTTCTTC CASSLKGDNEQFF TRBV12-3/TRBV12-4 NA TRBJ2-1 NA
TGTGCCAGCAGGATCCGGGACAACTACGAGCAGTACTTC CASRIRDNYEQYF TRBV6-5 once TRBJ2-7 NA
TGCGCCAGCAGTGAGACAGGGGTAGAGACCCAGTACTTC CASSETGVETQYF TRBV10-2 NA TRBJ2-5 TRBD1
TGTGCCAGCAGCTTAGAGCAGGGCCTAGATACGCAGTATTTT CASSLEQGLDTQYF TRBV7-2 NA TRBJ2-3 NA
TGTGCCAGCACCGTAGCGGGGGGGACCGGGGAGCTGTTTTTT CASTVAGGTGELFF TRBV6-5 NA TRBJ2-2 TRBD2
TGTGCCAGCAGCTTGGGGGCGGGAGGGTCCTACGAGCAGTACTTC CASSLGAGGSYEQYF TRBV5-4 NA TRBJ2-7 TRBD2
TGTGCCGGAAGTAGCGGGTCTATTAACAATGAGCAGTTCTTC CAGSSGSINNEQFF TRBV28 NA TRBJ2-1 TRBD2
TGTGCCAGCAGCTGGGCGGGGAGAGGTGAGCAGTTCTTC CASSWAGRGEQFF TRBV7-2 NA TRBJ2-1 NA
TGTGCCAGCAGCGTAGGGGACAGATGGGAGCAGTTCTTC CASSVGDRWEQFF TRBV9 NA TRBJ2-1 TRBD1
TGTGCCAGCAGCTTAGGGACAGGGTCAGGTACGCAGTATTTT CASSLGTGSGTQYF TRBV7-2 NA TRBJ2-3 TRBD1
TGTGCCAGCATCTCCGGGACAGGGCCCGTGCGGGAGACCCAGTACTTC CASISGTGPVRETQYF TRBV5-8 NA TRBJ2-5 TRBD1
TGTGCCAGCAGCCCCTTATCCGTAGCGGGGGAGAATGAGCAGTTCTTC CASSPLSVAGENEQFF TRBV3-1/TRBV3-2 few TRBJ2-1 TRBD2
TGTGCCAGCAGCCAAGCGCGAACTAGCGGGTACAATGAGCAGTTCTTC CASSQARTSGYNEQFF TRBV4-2 NA TRBJ2-1 TRBD2
TGTGCCAGCAGGCCAGTCACTGAAGCTTTCTTT CASRPVTEAFF TRBV6-5 few TRBJ1-1 NA
TGCGCCAGCAGCTCAACATCCTACGAGCAGTACTTC CASSSTSYEQYF TRBV5-1 NA TRBJ2-7 NA
TGTGCCACCAGCAGGAGGGTTCGGGACGAGCAGTACTTC CATSRRVRDEQYF TRBV15 NA TRBJ2-7 NA
TGTGCCAGCAGTCAGAGAGAGACCCAGTACTTC CASSQRETQYF TRBV6-6 NA TRBJ2-5 NA
TGCGCCAGCAGCCAACGACTAGCGGGGGGACAAGAGACCCAGTACTTC CASSQRLAGGQETQYF TRBV4-1 NA TRBJ2-5 TRBD2
TGTGCCAGTAGTTCCCCGGACAGGGGAGTAAGTTCACCCCTCCACTTT CASSSPDRGVSSPLHF TRBV19 NA TRBJ1-6 TRBD1
TGCAGCGTTGAAGGGGCGAGGGAAGATTCTAACAATGAGCAGTTCTTC CSVEGAREDSNNEQFF TRBV29-1 NA TRBJ2-1 NA
TGTGCCAGCAGTTGGGGACTAGCGGGCGTTTCCTACGAGCAGTACTTC CASSWGLAGVSYEQYF TRBV27 once TRBJ2-7 TRBD2
TGTGCCAGCAGCTTGGCTGGAGGGGGCTATCAGCCCCAGCATTTT CASSLAGGGYQPQHF TRBV5-5 NA TRBJ1-5 TRBD1
TGTGCCAGCAGCTTGTATGTAGATACGCAGTATTTT CASSLYVDTQYF TRBV5-6 once TRBJ2-3 NA
TGTGCCAGCAGCCTGGACTCGGTCACTGAAGCTTTCTTT CASSLDSVTEAFF TRBV11-2 NA TRBJ1-1 NA
TGCGCCAGCAGCTTGGCCGGGACAGTTCAACACTACGAGCAGTACTTC CASSLAGTVQHYEQYF TRBV5-1 NA TRBJ2-7 TRBD1
TGCGCCAGCAGCTTCGAGACAGGAGGAGATTTGAACACTGAAGCTTTCTTT CASSFETGGDLNTEAFF TRBV5-1 NA TRBJ1-1 NA
TGTGCAAGTCGTTCTACCAATACAGACATTAACACTGAAGCTTTCTTT CASRSTNTDINTEAFF TRBV12-2 NA TRBJ1-1 NA
TGTGCCAGTAGTATATCGACAGGGAGCAATCAGCCCCAGCATTTT CASSISTGSNQPQHF TRBV19 NA TRBJ1-5 TRBD1
TGTGCCAGCAGCTTACGACAGACTGGAAACACCATATATTTT CASSLRQTGNTIYF TRBV11-1 NA TRBJ1-3 NA
TGTGCCAGCAGCCCTAGCGGGATGTTCGAGCAGTACTTC CASSPSGMFEQYF TRBV3-1/TRBV3-2 NA TRBJ2-7 TRBD2
TGTGCCAGCAGTGGATACAGGCAAGAGACCCAGTACTTC CASSGYRQETQYF TRBV2 NA TRBJ2-5 NA
TGTGCCAGCAGCCCGGGAGGGAGCGTTCAAGAGACCCAGTACTTC CASSPGGSVQETQYF TRBV4-2 NA TRBJ2-5 TRBD2
TGTGCCAGCAGTTACCGGGAGCCGTACACTGAAGCTTTCTTT CASSYREPYTEAFF TRBV6-5 NA TRBJ1-1 NA
TGTGCCAGCAGCCAGGGACAGAACACTGAAGCTTTCTTT CASSQGQNTEAFF TRBV12-3/TRBV12-4 NA TRBJ1-1 NA
TGTGCCAGCAGCCCTGAGGGGGAAGGGGGCTACACCTTC CASSPEGEGGYTF TRBV6-4 NA TRBJ1-2 NA
TGTGCCAGCAGTGCAGGGGAGGGTCAGCCCCAGCATTTT CASSAGEGQPQHF TRBV2 NA TRBJ1-5 NA
TGTGCCAGTAGTCTACGGGACAGGGCCTACGAGCAGTACTTC CASSLRDRAYEQYF TRBV19 NA TRBJ2-7 TRBD1
TGTGCCACCAGTGATTTTGGGGGCGATGAGCAGTTCTTC CATSDFGGDEQFF TRBV24-1 NA TRBJ2-1 NA
TGCGCCAGCAGCCAGACACAGGCTCTTGATTTTCCCGACGAGCAGTACTTC CASSQTQALDFPDEQYF TRBV4-1 NA TRBJ2-7 NA
TGTGCCAGCAGCTTCGGACTAGCGGGAGCCGGTGAAACGCAGTATTTT CASSFGLAGAGETQYF TRBV5-4 NA TRBJ2-3 TRBD2
TGTGCCAGTTCATCCGACCAGGCGCAGGGATCCCTCCACTTT CASSSDQAQGSLHF TRBV18 NA TRBJ1-6 NA
TGTGCCAGCAACTACGGCGGGGCAGAGACCCAGTACTTC CASNYGGAETQYF TRBV7-9 NA TRBJ2-5 NA
TGTGCCAGCAGCCCGTCCTACGAGCAGTACTTC CASSPSYEQYF TRBV7-9 few TRBJ2-7 NA
TGTGCCAGCAGTTCCCGTCCGGGGGGAGTCGACAATGAGCAGTTCTTC CASSSRPGGVDNEQFF TRBV27 NA TRBJ2-1 TRBD2
TGTGCCAGCAGGCGCGATGGGGCCAACGTCCTGACTTTC CASRRDGANVLTF TRBV11-2 NA TRBJ2-6 NA
TGTGCCAGTAGTATTGAACGACTAGCGGGGTTTGACACGCAGTATTTT CASSIERLAGFDTQYF TRBV19 NA TRBJ2-3 TRBD2
TGTGCCAGCAGCCAAGATTCAGGGCGGGGATTCCCCCCTTATAATTCACCCCTCCACTTT CASSQDSGRGFPPYNSPLHF TRBV3-1/TRBV3-2 NA TRBJ1-6 NA